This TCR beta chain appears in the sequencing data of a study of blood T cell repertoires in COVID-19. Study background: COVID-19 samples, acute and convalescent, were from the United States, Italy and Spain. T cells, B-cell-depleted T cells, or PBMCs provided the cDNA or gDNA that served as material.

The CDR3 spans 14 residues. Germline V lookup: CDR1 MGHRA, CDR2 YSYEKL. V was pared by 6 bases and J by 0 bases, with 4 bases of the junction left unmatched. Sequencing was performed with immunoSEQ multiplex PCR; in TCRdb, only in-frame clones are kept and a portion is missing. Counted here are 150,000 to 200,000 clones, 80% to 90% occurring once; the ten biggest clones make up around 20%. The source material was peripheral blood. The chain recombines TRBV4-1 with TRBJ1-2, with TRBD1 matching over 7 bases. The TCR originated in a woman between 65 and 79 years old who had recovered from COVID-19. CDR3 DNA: TGCGCCAGCAGTTCGGGACAGTCTAACTATGGCTACACCTTC. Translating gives CASSSGQSNYGYTF.